This is a list of T cell receptor beta chains from one sample in a study of T cells in localized non-small cell lung cancer. Profiling relied on immunoSEQ multiplex PCR, and the TCRdb table lists in-frame clones only, not all of them. The sample holds approximately 13,000 clones; about nine tenths are singletons and the top ten take more than 2.5%. Material: peripheral blood mononuclear cells, obtained before any cancer treatment. The receptor set was obtained from a man between 40 and 70 years old with stage III lung adenocarcinoma. The CDR3 runs from the conserved cysteine through the conserved F or W. Each record gives: V gene, D gene, CDR3 length, clone size, J gene, CDR3 protein, CDR3 DNA. D genes are given only for firm matches. The size entry is marked missing in some rows and otherwise reads once, few, many or a size class.

v_gene: TRBV19; d_gene: -; len: 15; abundance: -; j_gene: TRBJ1-1; CDR3aa: CASLPMGTVNTEAFF; CDR3nt: TGTGCCAGTCTCCCGATGGGGACCGTGAACACTGAAGCTTTCTTT
v_gene: TRBV7-2; d_gene: -; len: 14; abundance: -; j_gene: TRBJ1-1; CDR3aa: CASSLATGNTEAFF; CDR3nt: TGTGCCAGCAGCTTAGCTACAGGGAACACTGAAGCTTTCTTT
v_gene: TRBV27; d_gene: TRBD2; len: 19; abundance: -; j_gene: TRBJ2-1; CDR3aa: CASSFPGLAGGMRGNEQFF; CDR3nt: TGTGCCAGCAGTTTTCCGGGACTAGCGGGAGGTATGAGGGGCAATGAGCAGTTCTTC
v_gene: TRBV7-8; d_gene: TRBD1; len: 13; abundance: -; j_gene: TRBJ2-7; CDR3aa: CASSLGDRYEQYF; CDR3nt: TGTGCCAGCAGCTTAGGGGACAGGTACGAGCAGTACTTC
v_gene: TRBV7-2; d_gene: TRBD2; len: 14; abundance: -; j_gene: TRBJ2-5; CDR3aa: CASSLWRGMETQYF; CDR3nt: TGTGCCAGCAGCTTATGGCGGGGGATGGAGACCCAGTACTTC
v_gene: TRBV4-3; d_gene: TRBD1; len: 14; abundance: -; j_gene: TRBJ2-1; CDR3aa: CASSQDGTGNEQFF; CDR3nt: TGCGCCAGCAGCCAAGATGGGACAGGAAATGAGCAGTTCTTC
v_gene: TRBV10-3; d_gene: TRBD2; len: 15; abundance: -; j_gene: TRBJ2-1; CDR3aa: CAISRQAGANNEQFF; CDR3nt: TGTGCCATCAGTCGCCAGGCGGGAGCTAACAATGAGCAGTTCTTC
v_gene: TRBV11-1; d_gene: TRBD2; len: 17; abundance: -; j_gene: TRBJ2-7; CDR3aa: CASSLAVSTGGTYEQYF; CDR3nt: TGTGCCAGCAGCTTAGCGGTATCTACGGGAGGAACCTACGAGCAGTACTTC
v_gene: TRBV6-4; d_gene: -; len: 15; abundance: -; j_gene: TRBJ1-1; CDR3aa: CASSDSGFGNTEAFF; CDR3nt: TGTGCCAGCAGTGACTCCGGGTTCGGGAACACTGAAGCTTTCTTT
v_gene: TRBV6-5; d_gene: -; len: 15; abundance: -; j_gene: TRBJ2-7; CDR3aa: CASSYSKSGSYEQYF; CDR3nt: TGTGCCAGCAGTTACTCGAAAAGCGGATCCTACGAGCAGTACTTC
v_gene: TRBV19; d_gene: TRBD2; len: 14; abundance: -; j_gene: TRBJ2-7; CDR3aa: CASRAPGLATEQYF; CDR3nt: TGTGCCAGTAGGGCCCCGGGACTAGCAACCGAGCAGTACTTC
v_gene: TRBV7-9; d_gene: -; len: 12; abundance: -; j_gene: TRBJ2-7; CDR3aa: CASSLLGGEQYF; CDR3nt: TGTGCCAGCAGCCTCCTAGGAGGCGAGCAGTACTTC
v_gene: TRBV14; d_gene: TRBD1; len: 13; abundance: few; j_gene: TRBJ1-1; CDR3aa: CASSQARQGQAFF; CDR3nt: TGTGCCAGCAGCCAAGCCCGACAGGGACAAGCTTTCTTT
v_gene: TRBV28; d_gene: TRBD2; len: 16; abundance: -; j_gene: TRBJ2-3; CDR3aa: CASSAPSGGSTDTQYF; CDR3nt: TGTGCCAGCAGTGCGCCTAGCGGGGGGAGCACAGATACGCAGTATTTT
v_gene: TRBV7-9; d_gene: -; len: 14; abundance: -; j_gene: TRBJ1-1; CDR3aa: CASSLRWGWTEAFF; CDR3nt: TGTGCCAGCAGCTTACGTTGGGGTTGGACTGAAGCTTTCTTT
v_gene: TRBV20-1; d_gene: -; len: 11; abundance: -; j_gene: TRBJ2-7; CDR3aa: CSATTDSEQYF; CDR3nt: TGCAGTGCTACCACAGACTCAGAGCAGTACTTC
v_gene: TRBV5-1; d_gene: -; len: 15; abundance: -; j_gene: TRBJ2-3; CDR3aa: CASSADWRVTDTQYF; CDR3nt: TGCGCCAGCAGCGCAGACTGGCGGGTCACAGATACGCAGTATTTT
v_gene: TRBV7-2; d_gene: -; len: 16; abundance: -; j_gene: TRBJ2-3; CDR3aa: CASSFVSGPAGDTQYF; CDR3nt: TGTGCCAGCAGCTTCGTCAGCGGGCCGGCGGGAGATACGCAGTATTTT
v_gene: TRBV19; d_gene: TRBD1; len: 14; abundance: -; j_gene: TRBJ2-3; CDR3aa: CASQTYRGRDTQYF; CDR3nt: TGTGCCAGTCAAACGTACAGGGGGAGAGATACGCAGTATTTT
v_gene: TRBV10-3; d_gene: -; len: 13; abundance: -; j_gene: TRBJ2-1; CDR3aa: CAIMAGANNEQFF; CDR3nt: TGTGCCATCATGGCGGGGGCGAACAATGAGCAGTTCTTC
v_gene: TRBV27; d_gene: TRBD1; len: 12; abundance: once; j_gene: TRBJ1-2; CDR3aa: CASQGGDYGYTF; CDR3nt: TGTGCCAGCCAGGGGGGGGACTATGGCTACACCTTC
v_gene: TRBV19; d_gene: -; len: 15; abundance: few; j_gene: TRBJ2-7; CDR3aa: CASSRQRELGYEQYF; CDR3nt: TGTGCCAGTAGTCGCCAGCGCGAACTAGGTTACGAGCAGTACTTC
v_gene: TRBV6-6; d_gene: TRBD2; len: 16; abundance: once; j_gene: TRBJ2-5; CDR3aa: CASSYSISGSWETQYF; CDR3nt: TGTGCCAGCAGTTACTCTATTAGCGGGAGTTGGGAGACCCAGTACTTC
v_gene: TRBV7-2; d_gene: -; len: 15; abundance: -; j_gene: TRBJ1-4; CDR3aa: CASSLSRAPNEKLFF; CDR3nt: TGTGCCAGCAGCTTATCTCGCGCTCCTAATGAAAAACTGTTTTTT
v_gene: TRBV30; d_gene: -; len: 15; abundance: -; j_gene: TRBJ1-3; CDR3aa: CAWSVQSGSGNTIYF; CDR3nt: TGTGCCTGGAGTGTACAGTCCGGCTCTGGAAACACCATATATTTT
v_gene: TRBV7-8; d_gene: -; len: 15; abundance: -; j_gene: TRBJ2-3; CDR3aa: CASSLLREGADTQYF; CDR3nt: TGTGCCAGCAGCTTATTAAGGGAAGGAGCAGATACGCAGTATTTT
v_gene: TRBV18; d_gene: TRBD1; len: 13; abundance: -; j_gene: TRBJ1-1; CDR3aa: CASRTGGNTEAFF; CDR3nt: TGTGCCAGCCGGACAGGGGGGAACACTGAAGCTTTCTTT
v_gene: TRBV6-1; d_gene: TRBD1; len: 14; abundance: -; j_gene: TRBJ1-1; CDR3aa: CASKTGQGRTEAFF; CDR3nt: TGTGCCAGCAAAACGGGACAGGGGAGGACTGAAGCTTTCTTT
v_gene: TRBV5-1; d_gene: -; len: 13; abundance: -; j_gene: TRBJ2-2; CDR3aa: CASSLGQAGELFF; CDR3nt: TGCGCCAGCAGCTTGGGACAGGCCGGGGAGCTGTTTTTT
v_gene: TRBV19; d_gene: -; len: 15; abundance: -; j_gene: TRBJ1-1; CDR3aa: CASSSRTGWNTEAFF; CDR3nt: TGTGCCAGTAGTAGCCGTACAGGGTGGAACACTGAAGCTTTCTTT
v_gene: TRBV6-5; d_gene: -; len: 11; abundance: -; j_gene: TRBJ1-1; CDR3aa: CASSNLLVAFF; CDR3nt: TGTGCCAGCAGTAACCTCCTGGTTGCTTTCTTT
v_gene: TRBV10-3; d_gene: -; len: 12; abundance: -; j_gene: TRBJ1-5; CDR3aa: CAISESNQPQHF; CDR3nt: TGTGCCATCAGTGAGTCGAATCAGCCCCAGCATTTT
v_gene: TRBV27; d_gene: TRBD2; len: 16; abundance: -; j_gene: TRBJ2-7; CDR3aa: CASSFLAGMTSYEQYF; CDR3nt: TGTGCCAGCAGTTTCCTAGCGGGAATGACTTCCTACGAGCAGTACTTC
v_gene: TRBV7-9; d_gene: -; len: 11; abundance: -; j_gene: TRBJ1-1; CDR3aa: CASSAGTEAFF; CDR3nt: TGTGCCAGCAGCGCCGGCACTGAAGCTTTCTTT
v_gene: TRBV18; d_gene: -; len: 12; abundance: -; j_gene: TRBJ1-1; CDR3aa: CASSPPPSEAFF; CDR3nt: TGTGCCAGCTCACCACCGCCATCTGAAGCTTTCTTT
v_gene: TRBV7-8; d_gene: -; len: 15; abundance: few; j_gene: TRBJ2-6; CDR3aa: CASSLGHSGANVLTF; CDR3nt: TGTGCCAGCAGCTTGGGACACTCTGGGGCCAACGTCCTGACTTTC
v_gene: TRBV2; d_gene: -; len: 13; abundance: -; j_gene: TRBJ1-2; CDR3aa: CASSDRIFYGYTF; CDR3nt: TGTGCCAGCAGTGACAGGATCTTCTATGGCTACACCTTC
v_gene: TRBV29-1; d_gene: -; len: 14; abundance: -; j_gene: TRBJ1-1; CDR3aa: CSVGGAGPGAEAFF; CDR3nt: TGCAGCGTTGGGGGAGCAGGGCCGGGGGCTGAAGCTTTCTTT
v_gene: TRBV5-1; d_gene: TRBD2; len: 16; abundance: -; j_gene: TRBJ2-7; CDR3aa: CASSLRGLVSTYEQYF; CDR3nt: TGCGCCAGCAGCTTGAGGGGACTAGTTAGTACCTACGAGCAGTACTTC
v_gene: TRBV28; d_gene: -; len: 17; abundance: -; j_gene: TRBJ2-7; CDR3aa: CASSLWMDGSPSYEQYF; CDR3nt: TGTGCCAGCAGTTTATGGATGGACGGGAGTCCTTCCTACGAGCAGTACTTC
v_gene: TRBV7-3; d_gene: -; len: 16; abundance: -; j_gene: TRBJ2-2; CDR3aa: CASSYRALANTGELFF; CDR3nt: TGTGCCAGCAGCTACAGGGCCCTCGCGAACACCGGGGAGCTGTTTTTT
v_gene: TRBV5-6; d_gene: -; len: 15; abundance: -; j_gene: TRBJ2-7; CDR3aa: CASSLPPGTDYEQYF; CDR3nt: TGTGCCAGCAGCTTACCCCCTGGGACGGACTACGAGCAGTACTTC
v_gene: TRBV6-5; d_gene: -; len: 16; abundance: -; j_gene: TRBJ1-2; CDR3aa: CASSYSGRPYNYGYTF; CDR3nt: TGTGCCAGCAGTTACTCGGGCAGGCCCTATAACTATGGCTACACCTTC
v_gene: TRBV5-3; d_gene: -; len: 14; abundance: -; j_gene: TRBJ2-7; CDR3aa: CASSFRDGAHEQYF; CDR3nt: TGTGCCAGCAGTTTCCGGGACGGAGCCCACGAGCAGTACTTC
v_gene: TRBV6-6; d_gene: -; len: 13; abundance: once; j_gene: TRBJ2-5; CDR3aa: CASTIPALETQYF; CDR3nt: TGTGCCAGTACAATCCCGGCCCTAGAGACCCAGTACTTC
v_gene: TRBV5-1; d_gene: TRBD2; len: 17; abundance: -; j_gene: TRBJ2-1; CDR3aa: CASSLAPLAGGLNEQFF; CDR3nt: TGCGCCAGCAGCTTGGCCCCCCTAGCGGGAGGCCTCAATGAGCAGTTCTTC
v_gene: TRBV7-6; d_gene: TRBD2; len: 15; abundance: -; j_gene: TRBJ2-7; CDR3aa: CASSFASGSSYEQYF; CDR3nt: TGTGCCAGCAGCTTTGCTAGCGGTTCCTCCTACGAGCAGTACTTC
v_gene: TRBV7-9; d_gene: -; len: 16; abundance: -; j_gene: TRBJ2-7; CDR3aa: CASSFNLQGLMDEQYF; CDR3nt: TGTGCCAGCAGCTTCAACCTACAGGGTCTAATGGACGAGCAGTACTTC
v_gene: TRBV27; d_gene: TRBD1; len: 15; abundance: -; j_gene: TRBJ2-7; CDR3aa: CASSLFPGQGREQYF; CDR3nt: TGTGCCAGCAGTTTATTCCCGGGACAGGGTCGCGAGCAGTACTTC
v_gene: TRBV2; d_gene: -; len: 11; abundance: once; j_gene: TRBJ2-3; CDR3aa: CASSLGDTQYF; CDR3nt: TGTGCCAGCAGCCTGGGGGATACGCAGTATTTT